The rows below give T cell receptor beta chains drawn from one sample of a study of blood T cell repertoires in COVID-19. Some clones are missing from TCRdb's copy, which holds only in-frame ones; the method was immunoSEQ multiplex PCR. The top ten hold more than 10% of the sample, which has about 100,000 clones, about 83% seen once. Sequencing used peripheral blood. The source is a human donor in a cohort sampled during active COVID-19. The CDR3 runs from the conserved cysteine through the conserved F or W. Each record gives: V gene, J gene, clone size, D gene, CDR3 protein, CDR3 DNA. A D gene is named only where the DNA matches it firmly. Clone size is given for some rows only: seen once, a few or many times, or a class if the clone is expanded.

>TRBV19|TRBJ2-7|-|TRBD1
CASSPQGAHEQYF
TGTGCCAGTAGTCCTCAGGGGGCCCACGAGCAGTACTTC
>TRBV18|TRBJ2-7|-|TRBD2
CASSPLATSGSSYEQYF
TGTGCCAGCTCACCATTAGCGACTAGCGGGAGTTCCTACGAGCAGTACTTC
>TRBV6-5|TRBJ1-5|-|-
CASSPGHSNQPQHF
TGTGCCAGCAGTCCCGGACATAGCAATCAGCCCCAGCATTTT
>TRBV6-6|TRBJ1-2|-|-
CASTQGSNYGYTF
TGTGCCAGCACCCAGGGCTCTAACTATGGCTACACCTTC
>TRBV4-1|TRBJ2-7|once|TRBD2
CASSKFSGGLPYEQYF
TGCGCCAGCAGCAAATTTTCCGGGGGACTACCCTACGAGCAGTACTTC
>TRBV7-2|TRBJ1-1|-|-
CASSAGALEAFF
TGTGCCAGCAGCGCGGGGGCCCTTGAAGCTTTCTTT
>TRBV29-1|TRBJ2-7|-|-
CSVAWAGAYEQYF
TGCAGCGTTGCGTGGGCAGGGGCCTACGAGCAGTACTTC
>TRBV27|TRBJ1-2|-|-
CASRSGFSRDGYTF
TGTGCCAGCCGAAGCGGGTTTAGTAGAGATGGCTACACCTTC
>TRBV29-1|TRBJ2-1|many|TRBD1
CSVEGTGVGNEQFF
TGCAGCGTTGAAGGGACAGGGGTTGGCAATGAGCAGTTCTTC
>TRBV19|TRBJ2-2|-|-
CASSMWGHSNTGELFF
TGTGCCAGTAGTATGTGGGGGCATTCCAACACCGGGGAGCTGTTTTTT
>TRBV6-5|TRBJ1-2|-|-
CASTSPQDYGYTF
TGTGCCAGCACCTCACCCCAGGACTATGGCTACACCTTC
>TRBV29-1|TRBJ2-7|-|-
CSVSEDANYEQYF
TGCAGCGTTTCGGAGGACGCCAACTACGAGCAGTACTTC
>TRBV4-1|TRBJ2-2|-|-
CASSRGVQTGELFF
TGCGCCAGCAGCCGCGGGGTGCAAACCGGGGAGCTGTTTTTT
>TRBV19|TRBJ1-2|-|TRBD1
CASSVTGDGYTF
TGTGCCAGTAGTGTGACAGGGGATGGCTACACCTTC
>TRBV5-1|TRBJ2-5|-|-
CASRVTGGAEETQYF
TGCGCCAGCAGGGTTACGGGGGGCGCGGAAGAGACCCAGTACTTC
>TRBV18|TRBJ2-7|once|-
CASSPPGSSAYEQYF
TGTGCCAGCTCACCTCCGGGAAGTAGTGCCTACGAGCAGTACTTC
>TRBV10-3|TRBJ2-7|-|TRBD2
CAISEYPLAGSYEQYF
TGTGCCATCAGTGAGTACCCACTAGCGGGTAGCTACGAGCAGTACTTC
>TRBV18|TRBJ2-2|-|-
CASSSQGPGELFF
TGTGCCAGCTCATCGCAGGGGCCCGGGGAGCTGTTTTTT
>TRBV7-9|TRBJ2-7|-|TRBD1
CASTPGQGVYEQYF
TGTGCCAGCACCCCGGGACAGGGGGTCTACGAGCAGTACTTC
>TRBV20-1|TRBJ2-7|-|-
CSAGGSYEQYF
TGCAGTGCCGGCGGATCCTACGAGCAGTACTTC
>TRBV7-6|TRBJ1-3|-|-
CASSPEQATASGNTIYF
TGTGCCAGCAGCCCAGAGCAGGCGACCGCCTCTGGAAACACCATATATTTT